A single T cell receptor beta chain is shown here with its context. What antigen it recognizes has not been identified. Sequencing used a NextSeq 550. The Human TCR Profiling Kit (MiLaboratory) was used to make UMI-labeled 5' RACE TRB cDNA libraries. cDNA synthesis used the entire amount of extracted RNA, and PCR amplification then used the entire amount of cDNA produced. Libraries were prepared in parallel with an identical number of PCR cycles. The published analysis was carried out like this. With a requirement of at least two reads per UMI, MIGEC and MiXCR extracted about 50,000 +/- 10,000 unique UMI-labeled TRB cDNA molecules per library. On average, about 40,000 +/- 10,000 functional in-frame TRB CDR3 nucleotide clonotypes lacking stop codons were found per library. After each sample was downsampled to 5000 UMI-labeled TRB molecules, VDJtools was used to calculate diversity metrics such as normalized Shannon-Wiener and Chao1. For the central five CDR3 residues, VDJtools calculated physicochemical properties weighted by clonotype size, namely interaction energy, strength, volume and Kidera factor 4. Each CDR3 protein sequence appears as one entry after TCRdb reprocessed the reads, and no DNA is included. TCRdb's processing, not the authors' own work, is the source of the V and J calls. The sample's table covers approximately 100,000 distinct CDR3 sequences. The top ten hold approximately 0.38% of the sample.

Each CD8+ T cell subset was flow-sorted in triplicate, with some 300,000 cells per subset placed directly into RLT lysis buffer. Naive CD8+ T cells were defined stringently as CD45RO-CCR7+CD27+CD95- to exclude memory contaminants. Peripheral blood mononuclear cells were isolated from buffy coats using standard density gradient centrifugation. A FACSAria III was used to flow-sort naive CD8+ T cells into CXCR3-negative and CXCR3-positive populations. An RNeasy Mini Kit was used to extract total RNA from the sorted cells. These data originate in a study of CXCR3-negative and CXCR3-positive naive CD8 T cells (dated by TCRdb to between 2018 and 2021). Regarding the study in general: In total, 130 million to 150 million TRB reads were obtained, or roughly 1.5 +/- 0.3 million reads per library. Naive subsets from 5 or 6 donors and memory cells from 3 donors were included in the TRBV-TRBJ cluster analysis. Data from 11 donors, pooled across two independent experiments, went into the diversity and physicochemical repertoire analyses. What the study reported, not specific to this receptor: Surface CD5, linked to self-reactivity in mice, was comparable between naive subsets; TCR interaction strength was therefore also inferred from TRB CDR3 physicochemical properties. TRB CDR3s from CXCR3-positive naive cells showed higher hydrophobicity (lower Kidera factor 4), lower energy, and higher strength and volume indices than CXCR3-negative naive cells. Similar TRBV-TRBJ usage was shown by naive CXCR3-negative and CXCR3-positive cells from the same donor, whereas distinct patterns were shown by memory cells. CXCR3 expression partially decreased after cryopreservation, so most assays used freshly isolated PBMCs. Comparably high repertoire diversity was found in both naive subsets, whereas much lower repertoire diversity was found in memory CD8+ T cells.

Its CDR3 holds 15 amino acids, cysteine through phenylalanine. The DNA sequence is not available. CDR1 is given as SGHRS and CDR2 as YFSETQ, both from the germline V gene. The sequencing input was naive CXCR3+ CD8+ T cells from blood. The cell subset or site label of this sample denotes: CD45RO-CCR7+CD27+CD95- naive CD8+ T cells expressing CXCR3 (TNR3+). The sequence joins TRBV5-1 to TRBJ2-3; checking the TCRdb D call of TRBD2 is not possible without DNA. This TCR derives from a human donor in good health. Some clones in this sample may be carry-over from other donors' samples. The CDR3 in this case is CASSLGLADTDTQYF.